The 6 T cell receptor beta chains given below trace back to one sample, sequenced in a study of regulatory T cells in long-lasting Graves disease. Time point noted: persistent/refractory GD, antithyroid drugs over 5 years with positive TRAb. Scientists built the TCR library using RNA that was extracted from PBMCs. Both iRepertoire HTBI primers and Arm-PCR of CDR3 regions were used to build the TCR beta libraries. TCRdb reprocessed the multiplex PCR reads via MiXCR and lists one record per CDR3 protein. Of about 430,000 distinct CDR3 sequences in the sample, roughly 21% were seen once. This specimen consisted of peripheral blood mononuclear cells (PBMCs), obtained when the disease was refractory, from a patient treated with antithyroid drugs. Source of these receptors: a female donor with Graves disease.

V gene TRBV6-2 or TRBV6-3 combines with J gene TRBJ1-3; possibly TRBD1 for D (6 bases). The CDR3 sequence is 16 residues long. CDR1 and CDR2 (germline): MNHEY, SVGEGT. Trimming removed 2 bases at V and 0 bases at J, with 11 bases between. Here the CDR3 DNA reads TGTGCCAGCAGTTACCGGGGGCCTAGCTCTGGAAACACCATATATTTT. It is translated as CASSYRGPSSGNTIYF.

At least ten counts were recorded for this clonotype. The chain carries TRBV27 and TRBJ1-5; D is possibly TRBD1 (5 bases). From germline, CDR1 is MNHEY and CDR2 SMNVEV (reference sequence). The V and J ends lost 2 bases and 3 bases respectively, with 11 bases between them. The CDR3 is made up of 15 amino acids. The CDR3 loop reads CASSLRQGDNQPQHF. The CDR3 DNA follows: TGTGCCAGCAGTTTACGGCAGGGAGACAATCAGCCCCAGCATTTT.

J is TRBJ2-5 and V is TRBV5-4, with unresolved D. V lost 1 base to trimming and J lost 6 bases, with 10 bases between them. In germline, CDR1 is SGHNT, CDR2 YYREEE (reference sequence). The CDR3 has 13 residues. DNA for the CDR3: TGTGCCAGCAGCTTGTCGGCAGACCAGACCCAGTACTTC. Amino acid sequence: CASSLSADQTQYF.

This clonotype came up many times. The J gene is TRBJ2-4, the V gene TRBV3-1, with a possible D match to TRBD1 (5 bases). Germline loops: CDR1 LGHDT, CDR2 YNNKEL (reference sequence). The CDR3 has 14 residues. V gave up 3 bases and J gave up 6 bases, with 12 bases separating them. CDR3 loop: CASSHGQGGNIQYF. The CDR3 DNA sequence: TGTGCCAGCAGCCATGGGCAGGGCGGAAACATTCAGTACTTC.

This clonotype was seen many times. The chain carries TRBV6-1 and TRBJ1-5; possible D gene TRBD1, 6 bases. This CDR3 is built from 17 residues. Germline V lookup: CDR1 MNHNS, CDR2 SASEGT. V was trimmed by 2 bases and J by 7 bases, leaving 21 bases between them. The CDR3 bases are TGTGCCAGCAGTGAAAGTTCGGGGGGCGCGGAACGGCAGCCCCAGCATTTT. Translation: CASSESSGGAERQPQHF.

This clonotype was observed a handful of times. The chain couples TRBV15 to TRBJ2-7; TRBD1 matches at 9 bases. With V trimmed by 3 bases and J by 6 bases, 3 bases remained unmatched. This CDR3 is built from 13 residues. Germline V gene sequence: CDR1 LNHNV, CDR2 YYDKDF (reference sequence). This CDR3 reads CATSRDRGAEQYF. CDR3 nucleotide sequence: TGTGCCACCAGCAGGGACAGGGGTGCCGAGCAGTACTTC.